This TCR beta chain was found in a study of human T cells and chemical hapten exposure. Study-wide background: 2% DPC applied to a 2 cm by 2 cm arm area sensitized donors. Enrolled patients were predominantly female and had alopecia areata, totalis or universalis.

Stated time point: patch test 2, 6 weeks after DPC sensitization. Treatment denoted: therapeutic diphenylcyclopropenone sensitization with weekly scalp DPC. This clonotype occurred a few times. The antigen is undetermined. MiXCR was run by TCRdb on the RACE reads, yielding one entry per CDR3 protein. The profile shows about 82,000 distinct CDR3 sequences, 6% to 8.5% of them singletons. Study conclusions and caveats: Donor immune responses may differ from healthy people's, since all donors had alopecia.

The material was whole blood, obtained in connection with sensitization to the hapten diphenylcyclopropenone (DPC). The clonotype originates from a woman under 40 with alopecia areata. Some clones in this sample may be carry-over from other donors' samples.

The CDR3 DNA is TGTGCCAGCTCACCATCACAGGGTGTCGACGAGCAGTACTTC. It codes for CASSPSQGVDEQYF. V gene TRBV18 combines with J gene TRBJ2-7; possibly TRBD1 for D (6 bases). Per the germline V gene, CDR1 is KGHSH and CDR2 is LQKENI. Trimming stripped 2 bases from V and 5 bases from J, with 13 bases between. The CDR3 is 14 residues long. The full variable domain, its missing parts supplied by reference TRBV18 and TRBJ2-7, is NAGVMQNPRHLVRRRGQEARLRCSPMKGHSHVYWYRQLPEEGLKFMVYLQKENIIDESGMPKERFSAEFPKEGPSILRIQQVVRGDSAAYFCASSPSQGVDEQYFGPGTRLTVT.